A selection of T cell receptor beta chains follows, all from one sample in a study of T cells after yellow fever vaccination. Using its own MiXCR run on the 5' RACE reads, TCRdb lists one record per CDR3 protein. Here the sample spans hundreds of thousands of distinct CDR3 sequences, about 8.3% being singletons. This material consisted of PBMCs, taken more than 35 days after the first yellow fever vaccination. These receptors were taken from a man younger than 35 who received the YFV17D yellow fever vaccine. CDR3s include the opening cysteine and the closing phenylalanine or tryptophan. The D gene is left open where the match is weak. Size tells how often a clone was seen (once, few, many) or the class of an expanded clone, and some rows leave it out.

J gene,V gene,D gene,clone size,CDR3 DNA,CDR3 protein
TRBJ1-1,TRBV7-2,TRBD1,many,TGTGCCAGCAGCGTACCGGGACAGTACACTGAAGCTTTCTTT,CASSVPGQYTEAFF
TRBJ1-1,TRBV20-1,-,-,TGCAGTGCCAGGGACGGGGGGATTAACACTGAAGCTTTCTTT,CSARDGGINTEAFF
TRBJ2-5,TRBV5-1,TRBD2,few,TGCGCCAGCAGCTTGGAGATGCAGGGAGGGCAGACCCAGTACTTC,CASSLEMQGGQTQYF
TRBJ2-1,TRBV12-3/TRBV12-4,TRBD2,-,TGTGCCAGCAGTTCTCCGCCGTGGACTAGCGGGGGACTCCGTAAGTTCTTC,CASSSPPWTSGGLRKFF
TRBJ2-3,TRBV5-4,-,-,TGTGCCAGCAGCCCCCTGCGGGGGCGCAACACAGATACGCAGTATTTT,CASSPLRGRNTDTQYF
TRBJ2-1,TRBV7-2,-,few,TGTGCCAGCAGCTTAGTTGGGGTCGATGAGCAGTTCTTC,CASSLVGVDEQFF
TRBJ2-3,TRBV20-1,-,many,TGCAGTGCTCCTGACAGTGTTGTCGCAGATACGCAGTATTTT,CSAPDSVVADTQYF
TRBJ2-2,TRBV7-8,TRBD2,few,TGTGCCAGCAGCCTTACTAGCGGGGGGGCCGGGGAGCTGTTTTTT,CASSLTSGGAGELFF
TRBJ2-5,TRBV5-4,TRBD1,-,TGTGCCAGCAGCTCCTCAGGGGGCCCAGAGACCCAGTACTTC,CASSSSGGPETQYF
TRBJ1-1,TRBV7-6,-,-,TGTGCCAGCAGCCACGGACAGACCCTCAACACTGAAGCTTTCTTT,CASSHGQTLNTEAFF
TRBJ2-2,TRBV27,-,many,TGTGCCAGCAGTTTATCCCTAACCGGGGAGCTGTTTTTT,CASSLSLTGELFF
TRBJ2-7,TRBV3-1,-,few,TGTGCCAGCAGCCCCGGGGGTATGGAGCAGTACTTC,CASSPGGMEQYF
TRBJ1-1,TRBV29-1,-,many,TGCAGCGTTGTTGCTCGAGGGTCCTCTGAAGCTTTCTTT,CSVVARGSSEAFF
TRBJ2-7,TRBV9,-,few,TGTGCCAGCAGTGACGAGGGGGAGCAGTACTTC,CASSDEGEQYF
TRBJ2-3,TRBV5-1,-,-,TGCGCCAGCAGACCTGCGTACGGAGGCGTGAATACGCAGTATTTT,CASRPAYGGVNTQYF
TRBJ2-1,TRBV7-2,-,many,TGTGCCAGCAGCTTCGGAATTGGTGAGCAGTTCTTC,CASSFGIGEQFF
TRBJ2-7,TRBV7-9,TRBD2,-,TGTGCCAGCAGCTCCGGACTAGCGGGGCACTACTACGAGCAGTACTTC,CASSSGLAGHYYEQYF
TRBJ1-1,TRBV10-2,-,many,TGCGCCAGCAGTGCACAAAACACTGAAGCTTTCTTT,CASSAQNTEAFF
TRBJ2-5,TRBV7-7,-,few,TGTGCCAGCAGCTTAAGCGGACAGCAGACCCAGTACTTC,CASSLSGQQTQYF
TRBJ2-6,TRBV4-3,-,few,TGCGCCAGCAGCCCAGAGGGTAGTCCTGGGGCCAACGTCCTGACTTTC,CASSPEGSPGANVLTF
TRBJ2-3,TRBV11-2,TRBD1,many,TGCGCCAGCAGCCCCGGGACAGGGGGGACAGATACGCAGTATTTT,CASSPGTGGTDTQYF
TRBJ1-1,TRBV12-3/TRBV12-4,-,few,TGTGCCAGCAGGGTAGCCGGGAACACTGAAGCTTTCTTT,CASRVAGNTEAFF
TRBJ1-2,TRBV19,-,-,TGTGCCAGTAGTATCCTGGGACGGCAGATAATATTCCCCTATGGCTACACCTTC,CASSILGRQIIFPYGYTF
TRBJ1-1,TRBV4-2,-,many,TGTGCCAGCAGCCAAGATGAGCGGGCTACAGGTCTTAACACTGAAGCTTTCTTT,CASSQDERATGLNTEAFF
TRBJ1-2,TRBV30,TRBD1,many,TGTGCCTGGACCCTGGCGGCAGGGGGCTTTTCTTATGGCTACACCTTC,CAWTLAAGGFSYGYTF
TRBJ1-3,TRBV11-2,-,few,TGTGCCAGCAGCCCCAGGGCAACCTCTGGAAACACCATATATTTT,CASSPRATSGNTIYF
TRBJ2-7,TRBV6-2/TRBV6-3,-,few,TGTGCCAGCAGCGACCCGGTTTCACGGCCGTTCTCCTACGAGCAGTACTTC,CASSDPVSRPFSYEQYF
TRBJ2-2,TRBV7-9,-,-,TGTGCCAGCAGCTCCCATAATCGAGCTCGGCCCGGGGAGCTGTTTTTT,CASSSHNRARPGELFF
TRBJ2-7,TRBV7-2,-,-,TGTGCCAGCAGCTTAAGGCTCCCCAGGTACTTC,CASSLRLPRYF
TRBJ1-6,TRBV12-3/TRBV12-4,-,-,TGTGCCAGCAGTGTCACAGGGTACTCACCCCTCCACTTT,CASSVTGYSPLHF
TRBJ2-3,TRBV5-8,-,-,TGTGCCAGCAGCAGGGCCCCCACAGATACGCAGTATTTT,CASSRAPTDTQYF
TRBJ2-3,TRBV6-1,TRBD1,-,TGTGCCAGCAGGACGGCCAGGGGGCTTGGCACAGATACGCAGTATTTT,CASRTARGLGTDTQYF
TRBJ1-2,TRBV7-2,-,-,TGTGCCATCAGCGGAGGGACGGGTCACTATGGCTACACCTTC,CAISGGTGHYGYTF